The rows below give T cell receptor beta chains drawn from one sample of a study of blood T cell repertoires in COVID-19. Clones were read by immunoSEQ multiplex PCR, and TCRdb kept only the in-frame ones, dropping some. The data contain 140,000 to 150,000 clones, about 89% of them singletons. The specimen sequenced was peripheral blood. Receptor source: a man in his sixties with active or convalescent COVID-19. Each CDR3 is given with its conserved first and last residue. Fields, in order: CDR3 DNA, CDR3 protein, J gene, D gene, V gene. A D gene is named only where the DNA matches it firmly.

TGTGCCAGTAGTATAGTGAGGCAGACTGACTATAATTCACCCCTCCACTTT,CASSIVRQTDYNSPLHF,TRBJ1-6,NA,TRBV19
TGTGCCAGCAGTCGAGCGGGAGATCTAAGCGAGCAGTACTTC,CASSRAGDLSEQYF,TRBJ2-7,TRBD2,TRBV28
TGCGCCAGCAGTCAACGGGTGGCCCTTGTCCTGTGGCAGTACTTC,CASSQRVALVLWQYF,TRBJ2-7,NA,TRBV23-1
TGTGCCACAGCGACAGGGGGCGTCAGTGCAGATACGCAGTATTTT,CATATGGVSADTQYF,TRBJ2-3,TRBD1,TRBV24-1
TGTGCCAGCAGTTCCCTAGCGGCGAGCTCCTACAATGAGCAGTTCTTC,CASSSLAASSYNEQFF,TRBJ2-1,TRBD2,TRBV6-5
TGTGCCAGCTCACCACTACAGGGGGCACGTTACGAGCAGTACTTC,CASSPLQGARYEQYF,TRBJ2-7,TRBD1,TRBV18
TGTGCCAGCAGGATACGGTACCAAGAGACCCAGTACTTC,CASRIRYQETQYF,TRBJ2-5,NA,TRBV5-6
TGTGCCAGCAGGGGACAGGGGTATAATAACTATGGCTACACCTTC,CASRGQGYNNYGYTF,TRBJ1-2,TRBD1,TRBV3-1/TRBV3-2
TGTGCCAGCAGCTCCAGCGGGGGAACCAAAAACATTCAGTACTTC,CASSSSGGTKNIQYF,TRBJ2-4,TRBD2,TRBV7-2
TGTGCCACCAGCCAGGGGGGGGACAGGGGCCGGAATGAGCAGTTCTTC,CATSQGGDRGRNEQFF,TRBJ2-1,TRBD1,TRBV15